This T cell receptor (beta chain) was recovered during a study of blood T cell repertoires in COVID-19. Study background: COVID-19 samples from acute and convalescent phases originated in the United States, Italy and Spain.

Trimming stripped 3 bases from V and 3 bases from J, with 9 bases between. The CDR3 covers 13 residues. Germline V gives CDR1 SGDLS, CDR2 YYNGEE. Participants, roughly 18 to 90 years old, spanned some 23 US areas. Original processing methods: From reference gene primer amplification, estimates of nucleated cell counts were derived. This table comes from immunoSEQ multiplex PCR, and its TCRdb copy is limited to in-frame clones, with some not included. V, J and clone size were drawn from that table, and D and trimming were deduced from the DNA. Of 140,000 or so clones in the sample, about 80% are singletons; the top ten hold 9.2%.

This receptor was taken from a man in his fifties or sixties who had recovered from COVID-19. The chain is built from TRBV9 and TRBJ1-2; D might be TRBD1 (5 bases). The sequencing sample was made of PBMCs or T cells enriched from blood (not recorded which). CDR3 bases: TGTGCCAGCAGCGGAGGCAGGGACTATGGCTACACCTTC. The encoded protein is CASSGGRDYGYTF.